The clone carrying this TCR beta chain was counted many times. Antigen: not known. Healthy Caucasians were all of the donors. This record belongs to a study of identical twins. Findings and caveats of the study: Within cord blood, abundant beta clonotypes carried fewer insertions, but memory repertoires showed no such trend. Monozygotic twins shared more out-of-frame TCR alpha than recombination models predicted.

The cDNA had a unique molecular identifier and a template-switch universal primer site. TCRdb re-called the 5' RACE reads through MiXCR, storing one row per CDR3 protein. The sample shows approximately 670,000 distinct CDR3 sequences, 6.1% of them seen only once. Germline V gene lookup returns CDR1 LGHDT and CDR2 YNNKEL (reference sequence). This CDR3 is built from 16 residues. Trimming stripped 1 base from V and 0 bases from J, with 10 bases between. This TCR was sampled from a man aged 18 to 29 in good health. The chain couples TRBV3-1 to TRBJ2-1; a possible D gene is TRBD2 (6 bases). Sequencing was performed on naive T cells sorted from blood. In nucleotides, the CDR3 is TGTGCCAGCAGCCAAGGTGGAGCGGGCTCCTACAATGAGCAGTTCTTC. This sequence encodes CASSQGGAGSYNEQFF.